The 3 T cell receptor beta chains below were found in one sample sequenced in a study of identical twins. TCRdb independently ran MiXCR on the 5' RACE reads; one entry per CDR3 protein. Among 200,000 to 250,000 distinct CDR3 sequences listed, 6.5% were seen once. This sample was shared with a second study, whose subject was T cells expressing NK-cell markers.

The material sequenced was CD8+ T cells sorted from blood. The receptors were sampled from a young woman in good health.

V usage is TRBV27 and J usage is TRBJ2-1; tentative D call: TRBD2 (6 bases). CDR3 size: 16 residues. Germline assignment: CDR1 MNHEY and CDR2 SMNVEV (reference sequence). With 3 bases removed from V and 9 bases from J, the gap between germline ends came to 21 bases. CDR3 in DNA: TGTGCCAGCAGTTTTTTCGGGAGCCCGCCGGCGGGTGAGCAGTTCTTC. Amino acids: CASSFFGSPPAGEQFF.

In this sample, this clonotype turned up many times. CDR3 residues: CASSNMGLAENYEQYF. CDR3 coding DNA: TGCGCCAGCAGCAATATGGGACTAGCGGAAAACTACGAGCAGTACTTC. The chain combines TRBV5-1 with TRBJ2-7; 11 bases fit TRBD2. V lost 4 bases and J lost 3; bases outside the gene matches: 9. Germline V gives CDR1 SGHRS, CDR2 YFSETQ. The CDR3 loop spans 16 amino acids.

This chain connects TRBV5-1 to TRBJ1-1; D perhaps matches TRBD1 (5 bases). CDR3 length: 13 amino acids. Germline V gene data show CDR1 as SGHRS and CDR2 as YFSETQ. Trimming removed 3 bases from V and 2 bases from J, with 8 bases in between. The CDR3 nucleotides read TGCGCCAGCAGCTCCAGGACAAACACTGAAGCTTTCTTT. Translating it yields CASSSRTNTEAFF.